The 6 T cell receptor beta chains presented below share a single source sample, sequenced in a study of tumor and adjacent non-tumor tissue in lung cancer. This sample's RNA came from whole unsorted tissue. TCRbeta libraries were built with three rounds of nested PCR, modified from ARM-PCR. TCRdb analysed the multiplex PCR reads with MiXCR anew, one entry per CDR3 protein. The data contain some 71,000 distinct CDR3 sequences, roughly 72% of them singletons. Sequencing used lung tumor tissue. These receptors came from a middle-aged woman with non-small cell lung cancer.

This clonotype was seen only a few times. A much larger clone differs from this one at a single base, so this may be a read error. This chain links TRBV5-4 with TRBJ2-1; 8 nucleotides align to TRBD1. The germline V gene encodes CDR1 SGHNT and CDR2 YYREEE (reference sequence). The CDR3 spans 15 residues. CDR3 residues: CVSSRPQGAYNEQFF. The CDR3 DNA sequence: TGTGTCAGCAGCCGCCCGCAGGGGGCATACAATGAGCAGTTCTTC.

The V gene is TRBV12-3 or TRBV12-4, the J gene TRBJ2-7; D is perhaps TRBD2 (6 bases). The CDR3 consists of 13 residues. V gave up 8 bases and J gave up 13 bases, with 24 bases separating them. The CDR3 region has the DNA TGTGCCAGCTGTCTGCTTAGCGGAGGCGCAAGCTACTTC. Translation gives CASCLLSGGASYF.

Concerning this clonotype: The CDR3 does not close with the conserved phenylalanine or tryptophan, likely indicating a read error. This chain uses TRBV29-1 with TRBJ2-3; TRBD2 matches 7 bases. Germline-derived CDR1 and CDR2 are SQVTM and ANQGSEA. The CDR3 length is 13 residues. CDR3 DNA sequence: TGCGGCGGCGCTAGCGGAAACACAGATACGCAGTATTTG. This sequence encodes CGGASGNTDTQYL.

Of note for this clonotype: One junction end disagrees with the germline gene, perhaps due to a read error. The chain couples TRBV11-3 to TRBJ2-5, with no clear D. CDR1 and CDR2 (germline): SGHNT, YENEEA. The CDR3 covers 15 residues. The chain's CDR3 is CASSIERSRAETQYF. The CDR3 region has the DNA TGTGCCAGCAGCATAGAACGGTCCCGTGCGGAGACCCAGTACTTC.

This clonotype was picked up a small number of times. The junction does not match germline at one end; this may be a read error. The chain is built from TRBV11-2 and TRBJ2-5; 9 nucleotides line up with TRBD1. This CDR3 has 15 residues. Germline CDR1 reads SGHAT; CDR2 reads FQNNGV. CDR3 residues: CAGSFSLGQGVTQYF. CDR3 sequence (DNA): TGCGCCGGCAGCTTTTCCCTGGGACAGGGTGTGACCCAGTACTTC.

This sequence joins TRBV10-2 and TRBJ1-5; D is unclear. Trimming cost V 10 bases and J 1 base, with 11 bases left between them. The CDR3 contains 13 residues. The germline V gene has CDR1 WSHSY and CDR2 SAAADI. The CDR3 spells CANNDRSNQPQHF. The DNA of the CDR3 is TGCGCCAACAATGATCGCAGCAATCAGCCCCAGCATTTT.